This TCR beta chain comes out of a study of blood T cells in healthy people across ages (dated by TCRdb to the mid-2010s). Study-wide context: Template switching captured roughly one uniquely barcoded TCR beta cDNA molecule per two T cells in model experiments. Using deep sequencing normalized with unique cDNA molecular identifiers, the study measured how TCR beta repertoire diversity changes with age. The donors were divided into four age groups: young (average about 15 years), middle-aged (approximately 42), aged (approximately 62) and long-lived (about 90). For two donors (one aged 18 to 29 and one aged 80 or older), the study analyzed two additional independent replicas of 1 million unique cDNA reads from the same blood draw. Donors of different ages were randomly distributed across sequencing lanes to avoid experimental bias. Overall study outcomes, separate from this receptor: Bulk unsorted PBMC profiling prevented conclusive comparison of naive and antigen-experienced compartments. Because donor CMV infection status was unknown, age-related changes in expanded clonotypes were potentially confounded. The long-lived group showed more naive CD4+ T cells, fewer expanded clones and increased TCR diversity than the aged group, suggesting age selection. There was a strong correlation between observed TCR beta diversity and the percentage of naive T cells measured by flow cytometry. As age increased, observed TCR beta diversity per million T cells dropped in a roughly linear way, and a significant reduction was already evident by age 40. Estimates of total diversity from one million sequenced T cells were regarded as lower bounds and underestimates.

To note about this clonotype: This clone's antigen is unknown. Base qualities are not provided; no much larger clone lies one nucleotide away.

Libraries were built with 5' RACE. Sequencer: Illumina HiSeq 2500. The second PCR ran for about 6 to 12 cycles and used a J-beta primer mix along with a sample-barcoded 5' primer. A unique molecular identifier was introduced onto each TCR beta cDNA molecule by a template-switch 5' adaptor carrying 12 random nucleotides. At least 3 million CDR3-containing paired-end reads were obtained from each sample. First-strand cDNA synthesis was performed from all RNA using the Mint cDNA synthesis kit, with priming by a TRBC-specific oligonucleotide. After uracil-DNA glycosylase treatment, a first 18-cycle PCR used universal primers M1SS and BC2_uni_R on all cDNA. On the authors' methods: For normalization, 1 million high-quality reads, each with a distinct molecular identifier, were randomly selected from each sample. Instead of being binned into consensus sequences, reads that shared molecular identifiers were thrown out. MiTCR, run with a Q25 quality threshold and the strictest error-elimination algorithm, handled CDR3 identification, clonotype clustering and error correction. A nonparametric unseen species model using Euler transformation provided a lower-bound estimate of total TCR beta diversity. TCRdb reanalyzed the raw reads on its own, using fastp at Q25 for trimming and MiXCR for clone calling, and kept in-frame beta chains. Rows matching on CDR3 protein sequence are summarized as one entry with the most common DNA and genes. TCRdb's processing, not the study's, gives the V and J calls here. This sample has 700,000 to 850,000 distinct CDR3 sequences in its table, and around 34% of those were observed once. The ten top clones hold around 13% of the sample.

Systemically healthy Caucasian individuals from Russia, 35 to 50 in total and aged roughly 6 to 90 years, were included as donors. Each donor gave ten milliliters of peripheral blood, collected into EDTA-treated Vacutainer tubes. Ficoll-Paque density-gradient centrifugation was used to isolate PBMCs, with at least 7 million per sample. Trizol reagent was used to extract total RNA from PBMCs, with at least 6 micrograms per sample. For every donor, an aliquot of PBMCs went through flow cytometry to measure the percentages of naive CD45RAhigh/CD27high T cells. The sequence was collected from a man aged 18 to 29 in good health. The sequenced material came from blood.

The CDR3 region has the sequence CASTSFSGGAEGAGELFF. The sequenced DNA: TGCGCCAGCACCTCCTTTAGCGGGGGGGCCGAGGGTGCCGGGGAGCTGTTTTTT. Recombination linked TRBV5-1 to TRBJ2-2, with TRBD2 identical over 11 junction bases. The germline V gene supplies CDR1 SGHRS and CDR2 YFSETQ. Unmatched junction bases come to 16, with V trimmed by 6 bases and J by 6 bases. The CDR3 holds 18 amino acids from the cysteine to the phenylalanine. The only DNA kept is the CDR3, 54 bases in frame from the first base.